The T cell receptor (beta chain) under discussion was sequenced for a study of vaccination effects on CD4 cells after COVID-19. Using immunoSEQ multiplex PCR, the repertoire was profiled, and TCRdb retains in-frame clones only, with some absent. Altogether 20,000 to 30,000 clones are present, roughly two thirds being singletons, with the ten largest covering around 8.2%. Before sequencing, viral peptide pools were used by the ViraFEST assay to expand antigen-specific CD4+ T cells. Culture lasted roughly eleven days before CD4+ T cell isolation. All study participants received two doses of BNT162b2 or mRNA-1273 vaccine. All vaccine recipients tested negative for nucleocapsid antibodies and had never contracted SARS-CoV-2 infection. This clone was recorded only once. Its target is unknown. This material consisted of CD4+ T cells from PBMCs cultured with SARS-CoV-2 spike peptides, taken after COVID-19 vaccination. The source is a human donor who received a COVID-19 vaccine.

In nucleotides, the CDR3 is TGTGCCAGCAGCCGGGACAGCTCTTATCAGCCCCAGCATTTT. Its translation is CASSRDSSYQPQHF. This chain connects TRBV3-1 (or the pseudogene TRBV3-2) to TRBJ1-5; 7 bases line up with TRBD1. The V gene's germline CDR1 is LGHDT and CDR2 YNNKEL (reference sequence). The CDR3 runs 14 residues. V lost 4 bases to trimming and J lost 5 bases; unmatched junction nucleotides: 5.